The 12 T cell receptor beta chains below were found in one sample sequenced in a study of blood T cell repertoires in COVID-19. Assay: immunoSEQ multiplex PCR; the TCRdb copy retains only in-frame clones and omits some. The sample has more than 150,000 clones; approximately 80% are singletons. What was sequenced was peripheral blood. These receptors were collected from a woman of 80 years or more with COVID-19, enrolled during active disease.

The V gene is TRBV11-3, the J gene TRBJ2-5, with D possibly TRBD2 on 5 matching bases. This CDR3 has 14 amino acids. Deletions cut 4 bases from V and 5 bases from J, with 14 bases between. The germline gives CDR1 SGHNT, CDR2 YENEEA. The chain's CDR3 is CASSSREGRETQYF. The CDR3, as DNA: TGTGCCAGCAGCTCGCGCGAGGGCAGGGAGACCCAGTACTTC.

J is TRBJ2-1 and V is TRBV11-3; 10 bases fit TRBD1. This CDR3 has 14 amino acids. V shed 0 bases, J shed 7 bases, and the junction held 0 bases outside the gene matches. Per germline, CDR1 SGHNT and CDR2 YENEEA. This chain's CDR3 is CASSLEGQGNEQFF. In nucleotides, the CDR3 is TGTGCCAGCAGCTTAGAGGGACAGGGGAATGAGCAGTTCTTC.

The V gene is TRBV27, the J gene TRBJ2-4; D might be TRBD1 (5 bases). V shed 5 bases and J shed 2 bases, with 13 bases lying between them. CDR1 is MNHEY, CDR2 SMNVEV, per germline (reference sequence). The CDR3 totals 15 residues. The CDR3 here is CASSQGLGSKNIQYF. The CDR3 nucleotides read TGTGCCAGCAGTCAGGGTCTTGGGTCCAAAAACATTCAGTACTTC.

The V gene is TRBV28, the J gene TRBJ2-5, with D possibly matching TRBD2 (5 bases). The CDR3 spans 13 residues. Trimming shortened V by 7 bases and J by 1 base, and 10 bases separated the two germline ends. The germline V gene has CDR1 MDHEN and CDR2 SYDVKM. This CDR3 is CASKVSGQETQYF. DNA for the CDR3: TGTGCCAGCAAGGTCAGCGGCCAAGAGACCCAGTACTTC.

The chain recombines TRBV6-6 with TRBJ1-1, with D possibly matching TRBD1 (5 bases). The CDR3 extends over 13 amino acids. Looked up from germline, CDR1 is MNHNY and CDR2 is SVGAGI (reference sequence). V lost 6 bases, J lost 0 bases, and 8 bases lay in between. Here the CDR3 reads CASSRQMNTEAFF. DNA for the CDR3: TGTGCCAGCAGCCGACAGATGAACACTGAAGCTTTCTTT.

The chain recombines TRBV3-1 (or the pseudogene TRBV3-2) with TRBJ2-5; a possible D gene is TRBD2 (5 bases). Trimming cost V 0 bases and J 4 bases, with 9 bases left between them. Germline CDR1 is LGHDT and CDR2 is YNNKEL (reference sequence). The CDR3 length is 14 residues. DNA of the CDR3: TGTGCCAGCAGCCAAGATTTAGGGAGAGAGACCCAGTACTTC. This encodes CASSQDLGRETQYF.

The table lists this clone with a few counts. J is TRBJ2-7 and V is TRBV11-2, with 11 nucleotides matching TRBD2. Germline V gene data show CDR1 as SGHAT and CDR2 as FQNNGV. CDR3 length: 15 residues. Trimming cost V 1 base and J 1 base; bases outside gene matches: 0. Here the CDR3 reads CASSLVAGGSYEQYF. The CDR3 DNA reads as TGTGCCAGCAGCTTAGTAGCGGGAGGGTCCTACGAGCAGTACTTC.

This clone was picked up one time. The chain employs TRBV6-2 or TRBV6-3 and TRBJ2-1; unclear D gene. V was clipped by 0 bases and J by 8 bases, with 14 bases between them. Germline CDR1 and CDR2: MNHEY and SVGEGT. The CDR3 totals 15 residues. CDR3 sequence: CASSYSTPRGYEQFF. Written as DNA, the CDR3 is TGTGCCAGCAGTTACTCGACGCCTAGAGGTTATGAGCAGTTCTTC.

The CDR3 here is CASSMAGGGYEQYF. The CDR3 nucleotides are TGTGCCAGTAGTATGGCAGGGGGTGGTTACGAGCAGTACTTC. The V gene is TRBV19, the J gene TRBJ2-7, with TRBD1 matching over 7 bases. CDR3 length equals 14 residues. Germline V gives CDR1 LNHDA, CDR2 SQIVND (reference sequence). V lost 3 bases, J lost 4 bases, and 6 bases stayed unmatched.

This clone has more than one count but fewer than ten. V gene TRBV6-5 combines with J gene TRBJ1-6; 7 bases match TRBD1. With V trimmed by 6 bases and J by 4 bases, 6 bases remained unmatched. Germline assignment: CDR1 MNHEY and CDR2 SVGAGI. The CDR3 consists of 15 residues. The CDR3 here is CASRIDRAYNSPLHF. The CDR3 DNA is TGTGCCAGCAGAATTGACAGGGCATATAATTCACCCCTCCACTTT.

CDR3 protein: CAWSVPGLYEQFF. The CDR3 nucleotides are TGTGCCTGGAGTGTACCAGGCCTCTATGAGCAGTTCTTC. The J gene is TRBJ2-1, the V gene TRBV30; unclear D gene. Germline CDR1 reads GTSNPN; CDR2 reads SVGIG (reference sequence). The CDR3 sequence is 13 residues long. V lost 0 bases to trimming and J lost 8 bases, with 11 bases between them.

This chain uses TRBV7-9 with TRBJ1-4, with D hard to call. This CDR3 is built from 14 residues. The ends were cut back, 4 bases at V and 6 bases at J, with 12 bases in the middle. The germline CDR1 and CDR2 sequences are SEHNR and FQNEAQ (reference sequence). The CDR3 spells CASSSASVYEKLFF. CDR3 nucleotide sequence: TGTGCCAGCAGCTCCGCATCGGTATATGAAAAACTGTTTTTT.